This T cell receptor beta chain was observed in a study of technical replicates of blood from a handful of donors. TCRdb's copy holds only in-frame clones and misses some; the assay was immunoSEQ multiplex PCR. The sample holds tens of thousands of clones, roughly 89% seen once. CDR1 and CDR2 (germline): SGHRS, YFSETQ. This CDR3 has 15 residues. Trimming cost V 0 bases and J 8 bases; bases outside gene matches: 6. Specimen: T cells isolated from PBMCs. This TCR was recovered from a human donor in good health. The gene calls are TRBV5-1 and TRBJ2-1; 9 nucleotides line up with TRBD2. Written as DNA, the CDR3 is TGCGCCAGCAGCTTGGGCATTAGCGGGAGCTATGAGCAGTTCTTC. Its translation is CASSLGISGSYEQFF.